Sequencing of this TCR beta chain was carried out in a study of blood T cell repertoires in COVID-19. Study-wide background: Italy, Spain and the United States were the sources of the convalescent and acute COVID-19 samples.

Trimming cost V 5 bases and J 5 bases, with 22 bases left between them. The CDR3 contains 17 residues. Germline V gives CDR1 MNHEY, CDR2 SMNVEV (reference sequence). In the authors' methods: Reference gene primer amplification gave nucleated cell count estimates. Here immunoSEQ multiplex PCR was the method, and the copy in TCRdb shows in-frame clones only, minus some. V and J calls and clone size come straight from that table; D and trimming were deduced from the DNA. The data hold some 300,000 clones, with roughly 90% observed a single time. The V and J genes are TRBV27 and TRBJ2-1; D unclear. Sequencing input: peripheral blood. The TCR sequence derives from a woman in her thirties with COVID-19, enrolled during active disease. The DNA for the CDR3 is TGTGCCAGCAGTCCCGAAGCCGACTGGAAGTGGAACAATGAGCAGTTCTTC. This codes for CASSPEADWKWNNEQFF.